The 32 T cell receptor beta chains below all came from one sample that was sequenced in a study of siplizumab effects on memory and regulatory T cells. Antigen specificity for these receptors is unknown. This table comes from immunoSEQ multiplex PCR, and its TCRdb copy is limited to in-frame clones, with some not included. The data contain about 10,000 clones, over 40% of them singletons. Researchers maintained the mixed lymphocyte reaction cells in coculture at 37°C for six to seven days. Source material: CFSE-low (dividing) CD8+ T cells sorted from an allogeneic mixed lymphocyte reaction. All receptors come from a human donor in good health; the cells came from an allogeneic mixed lymphocyte reaction.

This clone showed up just once. The chain uses TRBV6-6 and TRBJ2-1; D is uncertain. The CDR3 spans 14 residues. Germline CDR1 is MNHNY and CDR2 is SVGAGI (reference sequence). V was shortened by 6 bases and J by 8 bases, with 17 bases between the two germline ends. The CDR3 spells CASSPGPVWDEQFF. The CDR3 DNA reads as TGTGCCAGCAGCCCCGGGCCAGTATGGGATGAGCAGTTCTTC.

The rearrangement links TRBV19 to TRBJ2-1; 7 bases align to TRBD2. CDR1 is LNHDA, CDR2 SQIVND, per germline (reference sequence). The CDR3 has 15 residues. Trimming removed 4 bases from V and 3 bases from J; junction bases left unmatched: 6. The chain's CDR3 is CASSTGAGFYNEQFF. CDR3 nucleotide sequence: TGTGCCAGTAGTACCGGAGCGGGGTTCTACAATGAGCAGTTCTTC.

This clone counts as medium-sized (0.01 to 0.1%). The CDR3 DNA is TGTGCCACCCTCTCGGGGGACCTCGGCTACGAGCAGTACTTC. Translation gives CATLSGDLGYEQYF. V gene TRBV2 combines with J gene TRBJ2-7; tentative D call: TRBD2 (6 bases). This CDR3 has 14 amino acids. V lost 10 bases to trimming and J lost 3 bases, with 19 bases between them. Germline CDR1 SNHLY, CDR2 FYNNEI.

This chain links TRBV5-1 with TRBJ2-5; 8 bases map to TRBD2. V was clipped by 1 base and J by 5 bases; unmatched bases: 7. Germline V gives CDR1 SGHRS, CDR2 YFSETQ. CDR3 size: 15 residues. This CDR3 is CASSLISGEGETQYF. The DNA of the CDR3 is TGCGCCAGCAGCTTGATTAGCGGGGAGGGGGAGACCCAGTACTTC.

This chain uses TRBV27 with TRBJ2-4; 8 positions match TRBD2. The germline V gene has CDR1 MNHEY and CDR2 SMNVEV (reference sequence). Unmatched junction bases numbered 12, after V lost 3 bases and J lost 5 bases. The CDR3 covers 17 residues. The CDR3, as DNA: TGTGCCAGCAGTTTTTATACCGGGGGGGTCGGACAAAACATTCAGTACTTC. Protein: CASSFYTGGVGQNIQYF.

This clone showed up just a few times. This rearrangement joins TRBV4-3 to TRBJ2-1; 9 bases are shared with TRBD2. Germline CDR1 reads LGHNA; CDR2 reads YSLEER. CDR3 length: 15 residues. V shed 1 base, J shed 7 bases, and the junction held 5 bases outside the gene matches. CDR3 protein: CASSQGPAGGNEQFF. As DNA, the CDR3 is TGCGCCAGCAGCCAAGGTCCAGCGGGGGGTAATGAGCAGTTCTTC.

This chain uses TRBV11-2 with TRBJ1-2, with TRBD1 matching over 7 bases. This CDR3 region has 13 residues. J lost 6 bases, V lost 2 bases, and 3 bases had no gene match. Germline lookup yields CDR1 SGHAT and CDR2 FQNNGV. The CDR3 DNA sequence: TGTGCCAGCAGCTTATACGGACAGGATGGCTACACCTTC. Its translation: CASSLYGQDGYTF.

The chain employs TRBV13 and TRBJ2-3, with D possibly matching TRBD1 (5 bases). V lost 5 bases and J lost 2, with 11 bases in between. Germline V lookup: CDR1 PRHDT, CDR2 FYEKMQ (reference sequence). The CDR3 is made up of 14 amino acids. CDR3 sequence: CASSPGSPTDTQYF. In DNA, the CDR3 is TGTGCCAGCAGCCCAGGGTCCCCCACAGATACGCAGTATTTT.

This clone was seen a few times. The rearrangement links TRBV6-1 to TRBJ2-7; the D gene is possibly TRBD2 (5 bases). CDR1 is MNHNS, CDR2 SASEGT, per germline. The CDR3 length is 15 residues. V was clipped by 2 bases and J by 2 bases, with 13 bases between them. This chain's CDR3 is CASSEMAGGPYEQYF. DNA of the CDR3: TGTGCCAGCAGTGAAATGGCAGGAGGACCCTACGAGCAGTACTTC.

Worth noting for this clone: This sample also contains other DNA sequences that code for the same CDR3. The CDR3 DNA reads as TGTGCCAGTAGTATAGCTAGCGGGGGCCCTAGCTCCTACGAGCAGTACTTC. Residues: CASSIASGGPSSYEQYF. V gene TRBV19 combines with J gene TRBJ2-7, with TRBD2 identical over 10 bases. V shed 1 base and J 0 bases; nucleotides not matched to a gene: 6. This CDR3 contains 17 residues. CDR1 and CDR2 (germline): LNHDA, SQIVND (reference sequence).

The chain joins TRBV7-9 to TRBJ2-3; D is unclear. This CDR3 contains 16 residues. Germline V lookup: CDR1 SEHNR, CDR2 FQNEAQ (reference sequence). Trimming took off 1 base at V and 5 bases at J, with 16 bases between the two ends. The CDR3 DNA reads as TGTGCCAGCAGCTTAGTCACAGCCTCAGTGGGAGATACGCAGTATTTT. Protein sequence: CASSLVTASVGDTQYF.

This clone turned up a few times. The chain links TRBV10-1 to TRBJ2-7; tentatively, D is TRBD1 or TRBD2 (5 bases each). Germline CDR1 and CDR2: WNHNN and SYGVQD (reference sequence). V was trimmed by 0 bases and J by 0 bases, leaving 12 bases between them. The CDR3 has 16 amino acids. The CDR3 loop is CASSESGTVSSYEQYF. CDR3 DNA sequence: TGCGCCAGCAGTGAGTCGGGGACGGTCAGCTCCTACGAGCAGTACTTC.

By share of the sample, this clone is medium-sized. In DNA form, the CDR3 reads TGTGCCAGTAGTATGAGTAGCGGGGGGAGTATAGATACGCAGTATTTT. Its protein is CASSMSSGGSIDTQYF. The V and J genes are TRBV19 and TRBJ2-3; TRBD2 matches at 10 bases. Trimming took 3 bases from V and 5 from J; bases not matched to a gene: 8. This CDR3 has 16 amino acids. Germline V gene sequence: CDR1 LNHDA, CDR2 SQIVND (reference sequence).

This clone is deemed medium-sized. The chain combines TRBV9 with TRBJ1-6; weak D call: TRBD1 (5 bases). The CDR3 has 12 residues. CDR1 and CDR2 (germline): SGDLS, YYNGEE. The germline V and J ends were trimmed by 5 bases and 10 bases, with 10 bases remaining between them. The CDR3 nucleotides are TGTGCCAGCAGTTTTGGGGGATCACCCCTCCACTTT. Translating it yields CASSFGGSPLHF. The whole variable domain, remainder taken from reference TRBV9 and TRBJ1-6, is DSGVTQTPKHLITATGQRVTLRCSPRSGDLSVYWYQQSLDQGLQFLIQYYNGEERAKGNILERFSAQQFPDLHSELNLSSLELGDSALYFCASSFGGSPLHFGNGTRLTVT.

The V gene is TRBV7-9, the J gene TRBJ2-3; D gene unclear. The ends were cut back, 3 bases at V and 4 bases at J, with 11 bases in the middle. The CDR3 contains 14 residues. Germline loops: CDR1 SEHNR, CDR2 FQNEAQ (reference sequence). The CDR3 coding sequence is TGTGCCAGCAGCTTGGAACTCCGCCCAGATACGCAGTATTTT. It translates to CASSLELRPDTQYF.

By share, this clone counts as medium-sized. The chain combines TRBV27 with TRBJ1-2; no clear D. V lost 2 bases and J 2 bases, leaving 9 bases between the germline ends. This CDR3 comprises 14 residues. The germline V gene has CDR1 MNHEY and CDR2 SMNVEV (reference sequence). The DNA for the CDR3 is TGTGCCAGCAGTTTAATGGGGAACAACTATGGCTACACCTTC. It encodes CASSLMGNNYGYTF.

This chain joins TRBV28 and TRBJ2-1; a weak D match, TRBD1 (6 bases). CDR3 length: 12 amino acids. CDR1 is MDHEN and CDR2 is SYDVKM in the germline V gene. Trimming removed 9 bases at V and 3 bases at J, with 9 bases between. Here the CDR3 reads CASETGYNEQFF. Here the CDR3 DNA reads TGTGCCAGTGAGACAGGCTACAATGAGCAGTTCTTC.

V is TRBV19 and J is TRBJ2-7; the match to TRBD1 covers 9 bases. CDR1 LNHDA and CDR2 SQIVND come from the germline V gene (reference sequence). V was pared by 3 bases and J by 6 bases, with 9 bases of the junction left unmatched. This CDR3 contains 15 residues. CDR3 bases: TGTGCCAGTAGTATTGGGGGGACAGGGAGTTCCGAGCAGTACTTC. Encoded protein: CASSIGGTGSSEQYF.

The chain uses TRBV9 and TRBJ1-1; 7 positions match TRBD1. Germline V gene data show CDR1 as SGDLS and CDR2 as YYNGEE. The CDR3 loop spans 14 amino acids. J was trimmed by 0 bases and V by 4 bases; bases with no gene match: 3. CDR3 amino acids: CASSLGQMNTEAFF. The CDR3, as DNA: TGTGCCAGCAGCTTGGGACAGATGAACACTGAAGCTTTCTTT. Complete variable domain (other parts from reference TRBV9 and TRBJ1-1): DSGVTQTPKHLITATGQRVTLRCSPRSGDLSVYWYQQSLDQGLQFLIQYYNGEERAKGNILERFSAQQFPDLHSELNLSSLELGDSALYFCASSLGQMNTEAFFGQGTRLTVV.

This clone was counted only a few times. The chain carries TRBV23-1 and TRBJ2-7; possibly TRBD1 for D (6 bases). TRBV23-1 carries the ORF label, with uncertain function. The CDR3 sequence is 16 residues long. V was clipped by 4 bases and J by 2 bases, with 18 bases between them. The CDR3 region is CASSPTVPGAPYEQYF. In DNA form, the CDR3 reads TGCGCCAGCAGTCCCACGGTCCCAGGGGCGCCCTACGAGCAGTACTTC.

This chain uses TRBV5-6 with TRBJ2-7; D unresolved. CDR1 and CDR2 (germline): SGHDT, YYEEEE. This CDR3 is 14 amino acids long. V was clipped by 4 bases and J by 2 bases, with 13 bases between them. Written as DNA, the CDR3 is TGTGCCAGCAGCCCTGCGGACCCGCCCTACGAGCAGTACTTC. The encoded protein is CASSPADPPYEQYF. Full variable domain (remainder filled in from reference TRBV5-6 and TRBJ2-7): DAGVTQSPTHLIKTRGQQVTLRCSPKSGHDTVSWYQQALGQGPQFIFQYYEEEERQRGNFPDRFSGHQFPNYSSELNVNALLLGDSALYLCASSPADPPYEQYFGPGTRLTVT.

There are a few counts of this clone. The chain has TRBV5-1 and TRBJ2-1; 12 positions match TRBD2. The CDR3 length is 15 residues. Germline CDR1 SGHRS, CDR2 YFSETQ. The V gene end was trimmed by 4 bases and the J gene end by 7 bases; junction bases not matched to a gene: 6. The CDR3, as DNA: TGCGCCAGCAGCCCGACTAGCGGGGGTACGAATGAGCAGTTCTTC. As protein: CASSPTSGGTNEQFF. The full variable domain, with the rest looked up from reference TRBV5-1 and TRBJ2-1, is KAGVTQTPRYLIKTRGQQVTLSCSPISGHRSVSWYQQTPGQGLQFLFEYFSETQRNKGNFPGRFSGRQFSNSRSEMNVSTLELGDSALYLCASSPTSGGTNEQFFGPGTRLTVL.

The rearrangement links TRBV9 to TRBJ2-3; D call uncertain. Trimming removed 0 bases at V and 6 bases at J, with 8 bases between. Germline V gives CDR1 SGDLS, CDR2 YYNGEE. The CDR3 runs 13 residues. CDR3 in amino acids: CASSVVGVDTQYF. DNA of the CDR3: TGTGCCAGCAGCGTAGTTGGGGTGGATACGCAGTATTTT. Supplemented by reference TRBV9 and TRBJ2-3, the full variable domain reads DSGVTQTPKHLITATGQRVTLRCSPRSGDLSVYWYQQSLDQGLQFLIQYYNGEERAKGNILERFSAQQFPDLHSELNLSSLELGDSALYFCASSVVGVDTQYFGPGTRLTVL.

V and J are TRBV11-2 and TRBJ2-7; D might be TRBD2 (6 bases). The CDR3 consists of 15 residues. The V end lost 1 base, the J end lost 0 bases, and 10 bases lay between the germline ends. Germline CDR1 SGHAT, CDR2 FQNNGV. The CDR3 loop is CASSLGAGPSYEQYF. The CDR3 DNA follows: TGTGCCAGCAGCTTAGGGGCGGGGCCCTCCTACGAGCAGTACTTC.

This chain connects TRBV6-5 to TRBJ2-2; D not resolved. Germline lookup yields CDR1 MNHEY and CDR2 SVGAGI. V lost 0 bases, J lost 7 bases, and 6 bases lay in between. There are 13 residues in the CDR3. This chain's CDR3 is CASSYSKGGELFF. Written as DNA, the CDR3 is TGTGCCAGCAGTTACTCGAAGGGCGGGGAGCTGTTTTTT.

The CDR3 region has the DNA TGTGCCAGTAGTTTCGGAGTAACCTACGAGCAGTACTTC. Protein sequence: CASSFGVTYEQYF. J is TRBJ2-7 and V is TRBV19; D not certain. The CDR3 spans 13 residues. V dropped 5 bases and J dropped 2 bases, with 10 bases sitting between them. CDR1 and CDR2 from the germline V gene are LNHDA and SQIVND (reference sequence).

This rearrangement joins TRBV7-6 to TRBJ2-2; D unresolved. The CDR3 totals 14 residues. Germline-derived CDR1 and CDR2 are SGHVS and FNYEAQ. With 2 bases removed from V and 2 bases from J, the gap between germline ends came to 6 bases. The CDR3 sequence: CASSLYPNTGELFF. CDR3 bases: TGTGCCAGCAGCTTATATCCCAACACCGGGGAGCTGTTTTTT.

The chain carries TRBV5-1 and TRBJ2-5; TRBD2 matches 15 bases. V was pared by 4 bases and J by 5 bases, with 6 bases of the junction left unmatched. CDR1 and CDR2 from the germline V gene are SGHRS and YFSETQ. CDR3 length equals 16 residues. In DNA form, the CDR3 reads TGCGCCAGCAGCCCGGGACTAGCGGGAGGATCGGAGACCCAGTACTTC. Translated, it gives CASSPGLAGGSETQYF.

This clone counts as medium-sized. The V gene is TRBV7-9, the J gene TRBJ1-1; D is uncertain. V was trimmed by 5 bases and J by 2 bases, leaving 6 bases between them. There are 12 residues in the CDR3. Germline V CDR1 and CDR2: SEHNR, FQNEAQ (reference sequence). CDR3 amino acids: CASSPSNTEAFF. As DNA, the CDR3 is TGTGCCAGCAGCCCATCTAACACTGAAGCTTTCTTT.

The rearrangement uses TRBV5-4 and TRBJ2-7; D is unresolved. Germline CDR1 is SGHNT and CDR2 is YYREEE (reference sequence). CDR3 length: 10 amino acids. V was cut by 2 bases and J by 7 bases, with 4 bases left in between. The DNA of the CDR3 is TGTGCCAGCAGCTTAAATGAGCAGTACTTC. Translation gives CASSLNEQYF.

This rearrangement joins TRBV9 to TRBJ1-1; D is possibly TRBD1 (5 bases). The V gene's germline CDR1 is SGDLS and CDR2 YYNGEE. V was pared by 0 bases and J by 4 bases, with 13 bases between. This CDR3 has 15 residues. CDR3 nucleotide sequence: TGTGCCAGCAGCGTAGGAGGGGCTTGGGGCACTGAAGCTTTCTTT. The encoded protein is CASSVGGAWGTEAFF.

The V gene is TRBV2, the J gene TRBJ2-4; TRBD1 aligns across 11 bases. The CDR3 is made up of 14 amino acids. Germline CDR1 and CDR2: SNHLY and FYNNEI. V was clipped by 6 bases and J by 9 bases; unmatched bases: 7. The DNA of the CDR3 is TGTGCCAGCAGATCGGACAGGGGGCTAAGCATTCAGTACTTC. It translates to CASRSDRGLSIQYF.